The 30 T cell receptor beta chains presented below share a single source sample, sequenced in a study of cytomegalovirus exposure and HLA in healthy donors. A multiplex PCR was run with 60 Vbeta primers and 13 Jbeta primers. Only in-frame clones appear in the TCRdb table, and some are missing; sequencing was by immunoSEQ multiplex PCR. The sample holds roughly 120,000 clones, about 66% seen once. Sequencing was done on a sample of PBMCs. The receptors were gathered from a man aged 30-40 years in good health and CMV-seropositive.

The chain has TRBV27 and TRBJ2-2, with D perhaps TRBD1 (5 bases). The germline CDR1 and CDR2 sequences are MNHEY and SMNVEV (reference sequence). V was pared by 6 bases and J by 4 bases, with 15 bases between. This CDR3 has 15 amino acids. The CDR3 here is CASSLGRVGTGELFF. CDR3 nucleotide sequence: TGTGCCAGCAGCCTAGGCAGGGTCGGCACCGGGGAGCTGTTTTTT.

This clone was seen only a few times. The chain joins TRBV4-3 to TRBJ2-7; the match to TRBD1 covers 8 bases. CDR1 and CDR2 from the germline V gene are LGHNA and YSLEER. The CDR3 has 14 amino acids. The J segment lost 5 bases and the V segment lost 1 base, leaving 4 bases of the junction unmatched. The CDR3 nucleotides are TGCGCCAGCAGCCAAGGACAGGGGAACCACGAGCAGTACTTC. Translation gives CASSQGQGNHEQYF.

The V gene is TRBV6-6, the J gene TRBJ1-1; D is possibly TRBD1 (6 bases). The CDR3 contains 15 residues. From germline, CDR1 is MNHNY and CDR2 SVGAGI (reference sequence). V was clipped by 5 bases and J by 4 bases, with 17 bases between them. The CDR3 is CASSTHTGSGTEAFF. CDR3 sequence (DNA): TGTGCCAGCAGTACCCATACAGGGTCGGGCACTGAAGCTTTCTTT.

V gene TRBV5-1 combines with J gene TRBJ2-3, with TRBD1 identical over 11 bases. Germline CDR1 and CDR2: SGHRS and YFSETQ. The length of the CDR3 is 16 residues. The V gene end was trimmed by 4 bases and the J gene end by 4 bases; junction bases not matched to a gene: 8. The DNA for the CDR3 is TGCGCCAGCAGCCCTGGGGACAGGGGGAGGGCAGATACGCAGTATTTT. This translates into CASSPGDRGRADTQYF. The variable domain in full, completed from reference TRBV5-1 and TRBJ2-3, reads KAGVTQTPRYLIKTRGQQVTLSCSPISGHRSVSWYQQTPGQGLQFLFEYFSETQRNKGNFPGRFSGRQFSNSRSEMNVSTLELGDSALYLCASSPGDRGRADTQYFGPGTRLTVL.

The chain links TRBV7-2 to TRBJ2-1, with D possibly TRBD2 on 5 matching bases. There are 17 residues in the CDR3. The germline V gene has CDR1 SGHTA and CDR2 FQGNSA. V was trimmed by 5 bases and J by 0 bases, leaving 17 bases between them. The chain's CDR3 is CASSPHLTGSSYNEQFF. Written as DNA, the CDR3 is TGTGCCAGCAGCCCGCATCTTACTGGGAGCTCCTACAATGAGCAGTTCTTC.

This clone has a single count. This chain connects TRBV28 to TRBJ2-7; D unresolved. V was trimmed by 2 bases and J by 5 bases, leaving 4 bases between them. Germline-derived CDR1 and CDR2 are MDHEN and SYDVKM. The CDR3 contains 11 residues. The CDR3 DNA is TGTGCCAGCAGTTTAGTCGACGAGCAGTACTTC. Its protein product is CASSLVDEQYF.

This chain links TRBV29-1 with TRBJ2-7; 7 bases map to TRBD1. The CDR3 sequence is 13 residues long. Unmatched junction bases numbered 8, after V lost 7 bases and J lost 2 bases. CDR1 is SQVTM and CDR2 is ANQGSEA in the germline V gene. CDR3 coding DNA: TGCAGCGCCAAGACAGGGATGGCCTACGAGCAGTACTTC. Its protein product is CSAKTGMAYEQYF.

The chain carries TRBV5-1 and TRBJ2-6; 10 bases agree with TRBD2. The trim removed 4 bases at V and 0 bases at J, leaving 10 bases unmatched. The CDR3 loop spans 19 amino acids. Germline V gives CDR1 SGHRS, CDR2 YFSETQ. This CDR3 reads CASSPTGASGSSGANVLTF. The DNA of the CDR3 is TGCGCCAGCAGCCCTACAGGGGCTAGCGGGAGCTCTGGGGCCAACGTCCTGACTTTC.

The genes are TRBV2 and TRBJ2-3; 8 nucleotides align to TRBD2. CDR1 SNHLY and CDR2 FYNNEI come from the germline V gene. Germline trimming cut 4 bases from V and 1 base from J; bases unmatched to any gene: 13. This CDR3 is built from 18 residues. The CDR3 bases are TGTGCCAGCAGTGTGCGGGGAGCGGGAGTCCTGCGCACAGATACGCAGTATTTT. Translating gives CASSVRGAGVLRTDTQYF. Full variable domain (rest looked up from reference TRBV2 and TRBJ2-3): EPEVTQTPSHQVTQMGQEVILRCVPISNHLYFYWYRQILGQKVEFLVSFYNNEISEKSEIFDDQFSVERPDGSNFTLKIRSTKLEDSAMYFCASSVRGAGVLRTDTQYFGPGTRLTVL.

V is TRBV12-1 and J is TRBJ2-7; TRBD2 was called by the table and not checked on the DNA. TRBV12-1 is labeled a pseudogene. The CDR3 sequence is 14 residues long. The CDR3 reads CASSSREGSYEQYF. The CDR3 DNA reads as TGTGCCAGCAGCTCAAGGGAGGGGTCCTACGAGCAGTACTTC.

In this sample, this clone turned up a few times. The chain recombines TRBV7-3 with TRBJ1-2, with a tentative D call TRBD1 (5 bases). This CDR3 comprises 13 residues. Trimming pared 5 bases from V and 4 bases from J, leaving 11 bases between. The germline CDR1 and CDR2 sequences are SGHTA and FQGTGA. CDR3 bases: TGTGCCAGCAGCCGAGACAGTGGCTATGGCTACACCTTC. This codes for CASSRDSGYGYTF. The whole variable domain, filled in from reference TRBV7-3 and TRBJ1-2, reads GAGVSQTPSNKVTEKGKYVELRCDPISGHTALYWYRQSLGQGPEFLIYFQGTGAADDSGLPNDRFFAVRPEGSVSTLKIQRTERGDSAVYLCASSRDSGYGYTFGSGTRLTVV.

V is TRBV9 and J is TRBJ2-3; D possibly corresponds to TRBD2 (6 bases). This CDR3 is built from 15 residues. Per the germline V gene, CDR1 is SGDLS and CDR2 is YYNGEE. V was shortened by 1 base and J by 1 base, with 10 bases between the two germline ends. The CDR3 loop reads CASSVRGEGTDTQYF. CDR3 DNA: TGTGCCAGCAGCGTACGAGGGGAGGGCACAGATACGCAGTATTTT.

The genes are TRBV4-2 and TRBJ2-2, with 8 bases matching TRBD2. With 0 bases clipped from V and 0 bases from J, the junction kept 3 bases outside the gene matches. The CDR3 has 17 residues. Germline values: CDR1 LGHNA, CDR2 YNFKEQ. CDR3 amino acids: CASSQEPGGPNTGELFF. CDR3 DNA: TGTGCCAGCAGCCAAGAACCGGGAGGGCCGAACACCGGGGAGCTGTTTTTT.

The chain links TRBV30 to TRBJ2-7, with D possibly being TRBD1 (5 bases). The CDR3 has 14 amino acids. The V gene lost 4 bases and the J gene lost 4 bases, with 17 bases spanning the gap. CDR1 GTSNPN and CDR2 SVGIG come from the germline V gene (reference sequence). CDR3 sequence: CAWKGAHAEYEQYF. The CDR3, as DNA: TGTGCCTGGAAAGGGGCCCACGCAGAATACGAGCAGTACTTC.

V usage is TRBV5-6 and J usage is TRBJ2-3; 10 positions agree with TRBD2. Germline values: CDR1 SGHDT, CDR2 YYEEEE. J gave up 2 bases and V 5 bases, and 5 bases lay outside the gene matches. The CDR3 has 15 amino acids. CDR3: CASSSTSGFTDTQYF. CDR3 in DNA: TGTGCCAGCAGTTCGACTAGCGGGTTCACAGATACGCAGTATTTT.

Of note for this clone: The sample has other DNA sequences that encode this CDR3 too. This chain uses TRBV5-1 with TRBJ2-1; 7 nucleotides agree with TRBD2. Germline values: CDR1 SGHRS, CDR2 YFSETQ. V was pared by 1 base and J by 1 base, with 5 bases of the junction left unmatched. The CDR3 is made up of 16 amino acids. In DNA form, the CDR3 reads TGCGCCAGCAGCTTGTTCGCTAGCGGATCCTACAATGAGCAGTTCTTC. As protein: CASSLFASGSYNEQFF.

The rearrangement uses TRBV7-9 and TRBJ2-1; 9 nucleotides match TRBD1. From germline, CDR1 is SEHNR and CDR2 FQNEAQ (reference sequence). The trim removed 4 bases at V and 7 bases at J, leaving 5 bases unmatched. The CDR3 totals 14 residues. The CDR3: CASSSRTGENEQFF. DNA of the CDR3: TGTGCCAGCAGCTCACGGACAGGGGAAAATGAGCAGTTCTTC.

The V and J genes are TRBV18 and TRBJ2-3, with D perhaps matching TRBD1 (5 bases). Germline V lookup: CDR1 KGHSH, CDR2 LQKENI. The CDR3 has 17 residues. V shed 0 bases and J shed 2 bases, with 15 bases lying between them. In nucleotides, the CDR3 is TGTGCCAGCTCACCACCGAACGCGCAGGGCATCACAGATACGCAGTATTTT. This translates into CASSPPNAQGITDTQYF. The variable domain in full, with the rest retrieved from reference TRBV18 and TRBJ2-3, is NAGVMQNPRHLVRRRGQEARLRCSPMKGHSHVYWYRQLPEEGLKFMVYLQKENIIDESGMPKERFSAEFPKEGPSILRIQQVVRGDSAAYFCASSPPNAQGITDTQYFGPGTRLTVL.

This chain links TRBV7-3 with TRBJ2-2, with D maybe TRBD2 (6 bases). The V gene lost 5 bases and the J gene lost 6 bases, with 16 bases spanning the gap. The germline V gene encodes CDR1 SGHTA and CDR2 FQGTGA. CDR3 length: 15 amino acids. The DNA of the CDR3 is TGTGCCAGCAGCGCAGGACTAATAGGGTCCGGGGAGCTGTTTTTT. Translation: CASSAGLIGSGELFF.

The V gene is TRBV5-4, the J gene TRBJ2-3; 8 nucleotides align to TRBD2. Germline assignment: CDR1 SGHNT and CDR2 YYREEE (reference sequence). The CDR3 covers 15 residues. V lost 0 bases to trimming and J lost 4 bases; unmatched junction nucleotides: 4. CDR3 bases: TGTGCCAGCAGCTTGGAGAGCGGGAGCGCAGATACGCAGTATTTT. Translating it yields CASSLESGSADTQYF.

This chain joins TRBV28 and TRBJ2-5; possibly TRBD2 for D (5 bases). Germline loops: CDR1 MDHEN, CDR2 SYDVKM. CDR3 length: 14 amino acids. The ends were cut back, 6 bases at V and 4 bases at J, with 15 bases in the middle. CDR3 DNA sequence: TGTGCCAGCAGCTGGGGTGTTGGAGGAGAGACCCAGTACTTC. Protein: CASSWGVGGETQYF.

The genes are TRBV15 and TRBJ2-1; 11 bases fit TRBD1. From germline, CDR1 is LNHNV and CDR2 YYDKDF (reference sequence). The CDR3 is made up of 16 amino acids. The J segment lost 5 bases and the V segment lost 0 bases, leaving 3 bases of the junction unmatched. The DNA of the CDR3 is TGTGCCACCAGCAGAGATAGGACAGGGGGCGACAATGAGCAGTTCTTC. Amino acid sequence: CATSRDRTGGDNEQFF. The entire variable domain, with the rest obtained from reference TRBV15 and TRBJ2-1, is as follows: DAMVIQNPRYQVTQFGKPVTLSCSQTLNHNVMYWYQQKSSQAPKLLFHYYDKDFNNEADTPDNFQSRRPNTSFCFLDIRSPGLGDTAMYLCATSRDRTGGDNEQFFGPGTRLTVL.

The V and J genes are TRBV7-9 and TRBJ1-4; D is undetermined. The germline V and J ends were trimmed by 5 bases and 4 bases, with 5 bases remaining between them. CDR1 is SEHNR and CDR2 is FQNEAQ in the germline V gene (reference sequence). The CDR3 length is 12 residues. The CDR3 DNA is TGTGCCAGCAGCACTAATAATGAAAAACTGTTTTTT. Its translation: CASSTNNEKLFF.

The V and J genes are TRBV6-6 and TRBJ2-7; tentatively, D is TRBD1 (6 bases). Germline V CDR1 and CDR2: MNHNY, SVGAGI (reference sequence). Deletions cut 5 bases from V and 7 bases from J, with 18 bases between. The CDR3 loop spans 14 amino acids. The CDR3 nucleotides read TGTGCCAGCAGTCAAAGAGCAGGGGTAGGGGAGCAGTACTTC. Encoded protein: CASSQRAGVGEQYF.

CDR3 residues: CASSSSAGTSGPGTQYF. The CDR3 DNA sequence: TGTGCCAGCAGCTCTAGTGCAGGGACTAGCGGTCCAGGTACGCAGTATTTT. The rearrangement links TRBV7-6 to TRBJ2-3; TRBD2 agrees at 11 bases. CDR3 size: 17 residues. The V and J ends lost 4 bases and 8 bases, in that order; junction bases with no gene match: 14. The germline V gene has CDR1 SGHVS and CDR2 FNYEAQ. Full variable domain (missing parts from reference TRBV7-6 and TRBJ2-3): GAGVSQSPRYKVTKRGQDVALRCDPISGHVSLYWYRQALGQGPEFLTYFNYEAQQDKSGLPNDRFSAERPEGSISTLTIQRTEQRDSAMYRCASSSSAGTSGPGTQYFGPGTRLTVL.

This clone occurred a few times. The V call is TRBV2, the J call TRBJ1-5; the D is unclear. Germline V gene data show CDR1 as SNHLY and CDR2 as FYNNEI. CDR3 length: 14 amino acids. Between the trimmed V and J ends, which lost 2 bases and 1 base, there was a span of 6 bases. The CDR3 DNA reads TGTGCCAGCAGTGAACAGGTCAGCAATCAGCCCCAGCATTTT. It yields the protein CASSEQVSNQPQHF. The full variable domain, rest sourced from reference TRBV2 and TRBJ1-5, is EPEVTQTPSHQVTQMGQEVILRCVPISNHLYFYWYRQILGQKVEFLVSFYNNEISEKSEIFDDQFSVERPDGSNFTLKIRSTKLEDSAMYFCASSEQVSNQPQHFGDGTRLSIL.

The chain carries TRBV7-9 and TRBJ2-2; D gene unclear. The CDR3 spans 13 residues. Germline V CDR1 and CDR2: SEHNR, FQNEAQ (reference sequence). V lost 5 bases to trimming and J lost 2 bases, with 6 bases between them. The CDR3 nucleotides read TGTGCCAGCAGCACACGTAACACCGGGGAGCTGTTTTTT. Translating it yields CASSTRNTGELFF. Drawing the rest from reference TRBV7-9 and TRBJ2-2, the complete variable domain is DTGVSQNPRHKITKRGQNVTFRCDPISEHNRLYWYRQTLGQGPEFLTYFQNEAQLEKSRLLSDRFSAERPKGSFSTLEIQRTEQGDSAMYLCASSTRNTGELFFGEGSRLTVL.

The genes are TRBV4-2 and TRBJ2-5; 10 positions match TRBD2. This CDR3 has 17 amino acids. Germline CDR1 and CDR2: LGHNA and YNFKEQ. Germline trimming cut 2 bases from V and 4 bases from J; bases unmatched to any gene: 10. CDR3 in amino acids: CASSQPTSGTSLETQYF. The CDR3 coding sequence is TGTGCCAGCAGCCAACCCACTAGCGGGACTAGTCTAGAGACCCAGTACTTC.

This clone was seen a few times. The V call is TRBV6-5, the J call TRBJ2-2, with D possibly TRBD1 on 6 matching bases. The V end was cut by 7 bases, the J end by 3 bases, with 9 bases between. The CDR3 runs 13 residues. The germline V gene encodes CDR1 MNHEY and CDR2 SVGAGI. The CDR3 sequence is CASIPGDTGELFF. The CDR3 DNA follows: TGTGCCAGCATCCCAGGGGACACCGGGGAGCTGTTTTTT.

This clone was seen more than once but under ten times. This chain connects TRBV2 to TRBJ2-7, with D hard to call. Germline CDR1 SNHLY, CDR2 FYNNEI. The V end was cut by 2 bases, the J end by 6 bases, with 5 bases between. The CDR3 length is 11 residues. The CDR3 loop reads CASSERGEQYF. CDR3 DNA: TGTGCCAGCAGTGAAAGAGGCGAGCAGTACTTC.